These 27 T cell receptor beta chains were sequenced from one sample in a study of T-cell reconstitution after alpha-beta-depleted transplantation in children. The TCRbeta library was prepared with unique molecular identifiers. TCRdb used MiXCR to reprocess the PCR reads, holding one entry per CDR3 protein. Here the sample spans roughly 500,000 distinct CDR3 sequences, 12% being singletons. The source was PBMCs from the stem cell graft donor, collected from the stem cell graft. These TCRs come from a human donor who donated a stem cell graft to a child with combined immunodeficiency.

The V and J genes are TRBV27 and TRBJ2-1; D not resolved. CDR3 size: 12 residues. V was pared by 5 bases and J by 8 bases, with 10 bases between. Germline values: CDR1 MNHEY, CDR2 SMNVEV (reference sequence). This chain's CDR3 is CASSLNVDEQFF. The DNA of the CDR3 is TGTGCCAGCAGTCTAAATGTCGATGAGCAGTTCTTC.

This clonotype was seen once. The V call is TRBV29-1, the J call TRBJ1-1; tentatively, D is TRBD1 (5 bases). Germline CDR1 is SQVTM and CDR2 is ANQGSEA. Trimming removed 6 bases from V and 7 bases from J, with 15 bases in between. The CDR3 sequence is 12 residues long. The CDR3 loop reads CSVLGASYEAFF. CDR3 sequence (DNA): TGCAGCGTCCTCGGGGCCAGCTATGAAGCTTTCTTT. Based on the CDR3 plus reference TRBV29-1 and TRBJ1-1, the full variable domain is SAVISQKPSRDICQRGTSLTIQCQVDSQVTMMFWYRQQPGQSLTLIATANQGSEATYESGFVIDKFPISRPNLTFSTLTVSNMSPEDSSIYLCSVLGASYEAFFGQGTRLTVV.

The CDR3 is CATSAMQRGSPLHF. DNA of the CDR3: TGTGCCACCAGTGCAATGCAGCGGGGTTCACCCCTCCACTTT. The chain combines TRBV24-1 with TRBJ1-6; D ambiguous. Germline V gene sequence: CDR1 KGHDR, CDR2 SFDVKD. V was trimmed by 5 bases and J by 9 bases, leaving 13 bases between them. This CDR3 has 14 amino acids.

This clonotype appeared many times. CDR3 region: CASSNLAGSYGYTF. DNA of the CDR3: TGTGCCAGCAGCAATCTCGCAGGGAGTTATGGCTACACCTTC. The chain carries TRBV7-9 and TRBJ1-2, with a weak D call TRBD1 (5 bases). This CDR3 contains 14 residues. Trimming removed 5 bases from V and 5 bases from J, with 15 bases in between. Per the germline V gene, CDR1 is SEHNR and CDR2 is FQNEAQ (reference sequence).

This clonotype was seen ten or more times. The gene calls are TRBV30 and TRBJ2-3, with D possibly matching TRBD2 (6 bases). There are 14 residues in the CDR3. Trimming pared 5 bases from V and 6 bases from J, leaving 18 bases between. Looked up from germline, CDR1 is GTSNPN and CDR2 is SVGIG (reference sequence). The chain's CDR3 is CAWGISGPGDTQYF. In DNA, the CDR3 is TGTGCCTGGGGTATTAGCGGCCCCGGGGATACGCAGTATTTT.

The J gene is TRBJ2-5, the V gene TRBV4-3; the match to TRBD2 covers 12 bases. CDR1 is LGHNA, CDR2 YSLEER, per germline. There are 18 residues in the CDR3. Unmatched junction bases numbered 11, after V lost 1 base and J lost 5 bases. The CDR3 DNA reads as TGCGCCAGCAGCCAAGGAGGACTAGCGGGAACTGGATCGGAGACCCAGTACTTC. It specifies CASSQGGLAGTGSETQYF.

This clonotype was seen a handful of times. The V call is TRBV7-3, the J call TRBJ2-1; D possibly uses TRBD1 or TRBD2 (6 bases each). Deletions cut 8 bases from V and 7 bases from J, with 18 bases between. Germline lookup yields CDR1 SGHTA and CDR2 FQGTGA. The CDR3 covers 14 residues. DNA of the CDR3: TGTGCCAGCGCCCCGCCTGGGGGGCGAAATGAGCAGTTCTTC. The encoded protein is CASAPPGGRNEQFF.

The J gene is TRBJ1-1, the V gene TRBV3-1, with D possibly matching TRBD1 (6 bases). The CDR3 covers 13 residues. Germline values: CDR1 LGHDT, CDR2 YNNKEL (reference sequence). Trimming took 4 bases from V and 6 from J, leaving 12 bases between them. CDR3 in DNA: TGTGCCAGCAGCCTGACAGGTCTTGCTGAAGCTTTCTTT. Its translation: CASSLTGLAEAFF. Full variable domain (outside the CDR3, taken from reference TRBV3-1 and TRBJ1-1): DTAVSQTPKYLVTQMGNDKSIKCEQNLGHDTMYWYKQDSKKFLKIMFSYNNKELIINETVPNRFSPKSPDKAHLNLHINSLELGDSAVYFCASSLTGLAEAFFGQGTRLTVV.

The V call is TRBV5-1, the J call TRBJ2-3; D is perhaps TRBD2 (5 bases). From germline, CDR1 is SGHRS and CDR2 YFSETQ. This CDR3 contains 14 residues. Trimming took 5 bases from V and 2 from J, leaving 12 bases between them. DNA of the CDR3: TGCGCCAGCAGTAGGGTTAGCGACACAGATACGCAGTATTTT. This sequence encodes CASSRVSDTDTQYF.

The rearrangement joins TRBV2 to TRBJ2-2, with D perhaps matching TRBD1 or TRBD2 (6 bases each). V lost 4 bases to trimming and J lost 3 bases, with 9 bases between them. Germline values: CDR1 SNHLY, CDR2 FYNNEI. This CDR3 is built from 14 residues. This chain's CDR3 is CASSGRGDTGELFF. In DNA, the CDR3 is TGTGCCAGCAGTGGAAGGGGGGACACCGGGGAGCTGTTTTTT.

The chain has TRBV5-1 and TRBJ2-1, with 14 positions matching TRBD2. J was trimmed by 7 bases and V by 6 bases; bases with no gene match: 3. Per germline, CDR1 SGHRS and CDR2 YFSETQ. The CDR3 totals 14 residues. The CDR3 protein is CASKTSGGANEQFF. In DNA form, the CDR3 reads TGCGCCAGCAAGACTAGCGGGGGGGCGAATGAGCAGTTCTTC.

Comments on this clonotype: One end of the junction is discordant with germline, which a read error may explain. This chain links TRBV5-6 with TRBJ1-4; possible D gene TRBD1, 5 bases. The CDR3 spans 12 residues. Germline lookup yields CDR1 SGHDT and CDR2 YYEEEE. In nucleotides, the CDR3 is TGTGCCAGCAGCTTGTTTGGGGCGCCTGGCAATTTT. Protein: CASSLFGAPGNF.

This chain uses TRBV29-1 with TRBJ2-5; 9 nucleotides line up with TRBD2. The J segment lost 5 bases and the V segment lost 2 bases, leaving 6 bases of the junction unmatched. The V gene's germline CDR1 is SQVTM and CDR2 ANQGSEA. The CDR3 length is 14 residues. CDR3 in amino acids: CSVEPREGPETQYF. The DNA of the CDR3 is TGCAGCGTTGAACCGCGGGAGGGCCCTGAGACCCAGTACTTC.

Concerning this clonotype itself: One junction end does not reproduce the germline sequence, and a read error may be involved. The chain carries TRBV6-2 or TRBV6-3 and TRBJ2-1; no firm D call. This CDR3 spans 13 amino acids. Germline V CDR1 and CDR2: MNHEY, SVGEGT. The DNA of the CDR3 is TGTGCCAGCAACGAGCTTCACAGCGATGAGCATTTCTTC. Its protein is CASNELHSDEHFF.

This clonotype was recorded at least ten times. This rearrangement joins TRBV20-1 to TRBJ1-6, with 7 bases matching TRBD1. This CDR3 is built from 13 residues. Germline CDR1 and CDR2: DFQATT and SNEGSKA (reference sequence). J gave up 7 bases and V 5 bases, and 5 bases lay outside the gene matches. The CDR3: CSAEGQPNSPLHF. The CDR3, as DNA: TGCAGTGCTGAGGGACAGCCGAATTCACCCCTCCACTTT.

This clonotype was seen repeatedly, ten times or more. The chain joins TRBV7-2 to TRBJ2-7, with D hard to call. Trimming removed 3 bases at V and 1 base at J, with 13 bases between. The CDR3 has 15 residues. CDR1 is SGHTA, CDR2 FQGNSA, per germline. CDR3 protein: CASSFPASGSYEQYF. In nucleotides, the CDR3 is TGTGCCAGCAGCTTTCCGGCTAGTGGTTCCTACGAGCAGTACTTC.

This clonotype was seen repeatedly, ten times or more. The V gene is TRBV4-3, the J gene TRBJ2-7, with a possible D match to TRBD1 (6 bases). V was trimmed by 0 bases and J by 3 bases, leaving 9 bases between them. The germline V gene encodes CDR1 LGHNA and CDR2 YSLEER. The CDR3 loop spans 14 amino acids. CDR3 sequence: CASSQDRGYYEQYF. CDR3 nucleotide sequence: TGCGCCAGCAGCCAAGATAGGGGGTACTACGAGCAGTACTTC.

As for this clonotype: At one boundary the junction diverges from the germline segment, which might be a read error. The J gene is TRBJ1-4, the V gene TRBV20-1; 8 nucleotides align to TRBD1. The CDR3 covers 15 residues. Per the germline V gene, CDR1 is DFQATT and CDR2 is SNEGSKA (reference sequence). The CDR3 sequence is CSARARDRPNEKLFF. DNA for the CDR3: TGCAGTGCCAGAGCCCGGGACAGGCCTAATGAAAAACTGTTTTTT.

This rearrangement joins TRBV7-6 to TRBJ2-1; possible D gene TRBD1, 5 bases. CDR3 length: 14 residues. Between the trimmed V and J ends, which lost 4 bases and 9 bases, there was a span of 16 bases. Germline-derived CDR1 and CDR2 are SGHVS and FNYEAQ. In DNA, the CDR3 is TGTGCCAGCAGCTACCCTCCAAGGGGATCTGAGCAGTTCTTC. It encodes CASSYPPRGSEQFF.

The J gene is TRBJ2-7, the V gene TRBV29-1, with 9 nucleotides matching TRBD1. Germline CDR1 SQVTM, CDR2 ANQGSEA. After removal of 6 bases from V and 0 bases from J, the junction contained 9 bases not matched to a gene. This CDR3 comprises 15 residues. The CDR3, as DNA: TGCAGCGTAGTGCCAGGGACAGGGCCCTCCTACGAGCAGTACTTC. Translation: CSVVPGTGPSYEQYF.

The chain is built from TRBV7-2 and TRBJ2-7, with D possibly matching TRBD1 (5 bases). Germline lookup yields CDR1 SGHTA and CDR2 FQGNSA. The CDR3 extends over 14 amino acids. The germline V and J ends were trimmed by 4 bases and 2 bases, with 12 bases remaining between them. CDR3 in DNA: TGTGCCAGCAGCTCGGACATTTCCACCTACGAGCAGTACTTC. Its translation: CASSSDISTYEQYF.

This clonotype was found many times. The chain recombines TRBV5-6 with TRBJ2-6; D may match TRBD1 or TRBD2 (5 bases each). Trimming shortened V by 1 base and J by 0 bases, and 8 bases separated the two germline ends. Germline CDR1 SGHDT, CDR2 YYEEEE. This CDR3 has 16 residues. DNA of the CDR3: TGTGCCAGCAGCTTGTTTGGGGGCTCTGGGGCCAACGTCCTGACTTTC. Its protein product is CASSLFGGSGANVLTF.

This chain uses TRBV6-5 with TRBJ2-7; 11 bases fit TRBD1. J gave up 3 bases and V 1 base, and 5 bases lay outside the gene matches. The CDR3 sequence is 16 residues long. Germline V gene data show CDR1 as MNHEY and CDR2 as SVGAGI. CDR3 DNA: TGTGCCAGCAGTTACTTGGGACAGGGGGGAAACTACGAGCAGTACTTC. Translation: CASSYLGQGGNYEQYF.

The chain employs TRBV7-2 and TRBJ2-7; D might be TRBD1 (6 bases). Germline loops: CDR1 SGHTA, CDR2 FQGNSA. This CDR3 region has 13 residues. Trimming stripped 5 bases from V and 4 bases from J, with 12 bases between. The CDR3 reads CASSGGRVYEQYF. CDR3 DNA sequence: TGTGCCAGCAGCGGGGGCCGCGTGTACGAGCAGTACTTC.

This clonotype was detected a few times. The rearrangement uses TRBV20-1 and TRBJ2-7, with D possibly matching TRBD2 (6 bases). Germline lookup yields CDR1 DFQATT and CDR2 SNEGSKA (reference sequence). This CDR3 has 15 amino acids. V was clipped by 0 bases and J by 3 bases, with 15 bases between them. The chain's CDR3 is CSARDFSGTYYEQYF. In nucleotides, the CDR3 is TGCAGTGCTAGAGATTTTTCCGGGACTTACTACGAGCAGTACTTC.

A few counts support this clonotype. CDR3 DNA: TGTGCCAGCCAACGAGACAGGGGAAAGTACGAGCAGTACTTC. It encodes CASQRDRGKYEQYF. This chain joins TRBV6-1 and TRBJ2-7; 8 nucleotides align to TRBD1. Germline V CDR1 and CDR2: MNHNS, SASEGT. This CDR3 is built from 14 residues. The junction had 10 bases not matched to a gene; V was cut back by 8 bases and J by 4 bases.

The chain is built from TRBV7-2 and TRBJ1-2, with D possibly matching TRBD1 (6 bases). CDR3 length: 16 residues. Germline values: CDR1 SGHTA, CDR2 FQGNSA. Trimming stripped 4 bases from V and 1 base from J, with 16 bases between. The CDR3 is CASSSGGTGINYGYTF. The CDR3 DNA sequence: TGTGCCAGCAGCTCGGGGGGAACAGGGATTAACTATGGCTACACCTTC. The full variable domain, in which reference TRBV7-2 and TRBJ1-2 provide the parts outside the CDR3, is GAGVSQSPSNKVTEKGKDVELRCDPISGHTALYWYRQSLGQGLEFLIYFQGNSAPDKSGLPSDRFSAERTGGSVSTLTIQRTQQEDSAVYLCASSSGGTGINYGYTFGSGTRLTVV.